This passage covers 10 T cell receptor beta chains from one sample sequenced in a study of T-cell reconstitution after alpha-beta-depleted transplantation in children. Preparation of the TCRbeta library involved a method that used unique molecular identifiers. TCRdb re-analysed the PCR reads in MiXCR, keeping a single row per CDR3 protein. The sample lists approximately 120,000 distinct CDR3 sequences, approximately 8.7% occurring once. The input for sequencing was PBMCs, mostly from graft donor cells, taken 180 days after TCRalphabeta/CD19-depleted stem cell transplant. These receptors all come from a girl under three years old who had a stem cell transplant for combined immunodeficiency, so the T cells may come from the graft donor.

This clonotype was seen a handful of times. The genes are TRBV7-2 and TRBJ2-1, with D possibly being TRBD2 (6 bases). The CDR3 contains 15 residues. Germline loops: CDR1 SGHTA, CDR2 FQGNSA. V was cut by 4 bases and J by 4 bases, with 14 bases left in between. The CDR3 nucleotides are TGTGCCAGCAGCTGGGGCGGGAAGGGGTACAATGAGCAGTTCTTC. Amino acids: CASSWGGKGYNEQFF.

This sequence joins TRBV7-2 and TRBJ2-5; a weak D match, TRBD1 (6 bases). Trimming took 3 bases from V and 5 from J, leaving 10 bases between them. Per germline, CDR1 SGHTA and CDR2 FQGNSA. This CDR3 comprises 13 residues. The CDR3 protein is CASSFWGRETQYF. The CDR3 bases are TGTGCCAGCAGCTTTTGGGGGCGGGAGACCCAGTACTTC.

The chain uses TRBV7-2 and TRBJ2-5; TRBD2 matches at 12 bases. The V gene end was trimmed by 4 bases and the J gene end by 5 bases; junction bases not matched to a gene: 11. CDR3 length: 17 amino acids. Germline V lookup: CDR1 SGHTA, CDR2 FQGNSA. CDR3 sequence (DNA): TGTGCCAGCAGCTCAGCGACTAGCGGGGGCCTCGGGGAGACCCAGTACTTC. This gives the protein CASSSATSGGLGETQYF.

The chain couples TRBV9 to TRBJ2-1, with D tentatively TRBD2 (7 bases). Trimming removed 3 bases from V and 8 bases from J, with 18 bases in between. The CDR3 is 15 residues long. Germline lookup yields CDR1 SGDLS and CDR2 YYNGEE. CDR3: CASSGGLGGTDEQFF. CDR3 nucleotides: TGTGCCAGCAGCGGAGGACTAGGGGGGACGGATGAGCAGTTCTTC.

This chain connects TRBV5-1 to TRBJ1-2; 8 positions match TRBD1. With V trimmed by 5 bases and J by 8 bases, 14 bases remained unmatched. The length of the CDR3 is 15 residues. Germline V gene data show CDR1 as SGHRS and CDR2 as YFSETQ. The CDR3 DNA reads TGCGCCAGCAGGGACACAGGGGGATCGGTAACGGGCTACACCTTC. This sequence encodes CASRDTGGSVTGYTF.

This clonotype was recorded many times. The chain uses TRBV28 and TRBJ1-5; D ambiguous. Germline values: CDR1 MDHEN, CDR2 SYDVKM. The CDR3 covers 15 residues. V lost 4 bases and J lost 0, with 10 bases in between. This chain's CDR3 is CASSSHWDSNQPQHF. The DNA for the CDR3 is TGTGCCAGCAGTTCCCACTGGGATAGCAATCAGCCCCAGCATTTT.

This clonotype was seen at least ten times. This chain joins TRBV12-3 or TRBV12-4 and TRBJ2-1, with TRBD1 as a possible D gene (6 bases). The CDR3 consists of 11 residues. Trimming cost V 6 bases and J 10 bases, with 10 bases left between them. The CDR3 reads CASSRGGEQFF. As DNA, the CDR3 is TGTGCCAGCAGCCGAGGGGGAGAGCAGTTCTTC.

CDR3 DNA sequence: TGCAGCGTGTCGGGGAAGCTGCTATACAATGAGCAGTTCTTC. It codes for CSVSGKLLYNEQFF. This chain connects TRBV29-1 to TRBJ2-1; weak D call: TRBD2 (5 bases). Germline CDR1 and CDR2: SQVTM and ANQGSEA. Trimming took off 6 bases at V and 4 bases at J, with 16 bases between the two ends. This CDR3 contains 14 residues.

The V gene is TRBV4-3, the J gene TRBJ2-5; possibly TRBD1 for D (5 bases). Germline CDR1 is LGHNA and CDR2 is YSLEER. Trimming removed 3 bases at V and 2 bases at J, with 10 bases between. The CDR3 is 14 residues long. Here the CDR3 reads CASSQKGWQETQYF. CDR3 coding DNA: TGCGCCAGCAGCCAGAAGGGGTGGCAAGAGACCCAGTACTTC.

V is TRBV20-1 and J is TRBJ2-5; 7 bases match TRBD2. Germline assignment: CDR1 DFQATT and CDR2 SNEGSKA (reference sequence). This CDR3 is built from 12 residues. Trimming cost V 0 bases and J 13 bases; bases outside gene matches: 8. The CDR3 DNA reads TGCAGTGCTAGAGACGCGGGGGTTGGCGGGTACTTC. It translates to CSARDAGVGGYF.